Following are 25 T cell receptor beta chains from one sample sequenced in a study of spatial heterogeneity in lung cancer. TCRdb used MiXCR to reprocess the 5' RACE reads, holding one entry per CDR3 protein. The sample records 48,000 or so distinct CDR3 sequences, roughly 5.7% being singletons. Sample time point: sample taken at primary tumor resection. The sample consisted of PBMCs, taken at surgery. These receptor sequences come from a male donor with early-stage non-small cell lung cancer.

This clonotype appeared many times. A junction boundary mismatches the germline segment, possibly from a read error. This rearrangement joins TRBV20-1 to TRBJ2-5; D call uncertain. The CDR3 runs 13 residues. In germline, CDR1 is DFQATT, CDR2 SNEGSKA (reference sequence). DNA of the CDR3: TGCAGTGCTAGGGCGCCGTACCAGGAGACCCAGTACTTC. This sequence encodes CSARAPYQETQYF.

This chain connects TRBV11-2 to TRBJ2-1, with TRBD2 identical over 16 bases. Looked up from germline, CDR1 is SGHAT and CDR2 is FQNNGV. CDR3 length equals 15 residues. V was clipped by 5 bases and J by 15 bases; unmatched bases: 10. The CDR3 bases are TGTGCCAGCAGCGAGGCGGGACTAGCGGGAGGGAGACTGTTCTTC. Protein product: CASSEAGLAGGRLFF.

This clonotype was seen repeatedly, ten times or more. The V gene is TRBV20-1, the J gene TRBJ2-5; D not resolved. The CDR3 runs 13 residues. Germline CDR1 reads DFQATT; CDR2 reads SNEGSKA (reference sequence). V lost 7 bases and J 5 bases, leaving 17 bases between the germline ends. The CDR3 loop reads CSGGRAQRETQYF. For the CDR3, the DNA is TGCAGTGGGGGTCGGGCCCAAAGGGAGACCCAGTACTTC.

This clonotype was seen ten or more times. CDR3 protein: CASMTGEFAPFTMVGWRFF. Here the CDR3 DNA reads TGTGCCAGTATGACCGGGGAGTTCGCACCGTTTACAATGGTGGGGTGGAGGTTCTTC. The chain employs TRBV6-2 or TRBV6-3 and TRBJ2-1, with a weak D call TRBD2 (5 bases). V was pared by 9 bases and J by 15 bases, with 42 bases between. Germline V gene lookup returns CDR1 MNHEY and CDR2 SVGEGT. The CDR3 covers 19 residues.

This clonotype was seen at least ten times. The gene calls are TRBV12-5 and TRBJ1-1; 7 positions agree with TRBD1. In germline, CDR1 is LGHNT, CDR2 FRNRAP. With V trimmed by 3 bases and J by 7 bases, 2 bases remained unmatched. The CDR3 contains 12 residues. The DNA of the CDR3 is TGTGCTAGTGGTTTCCCAGGGGGTGAAGCTTTCTTT. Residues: CASGFPGGEAFF.

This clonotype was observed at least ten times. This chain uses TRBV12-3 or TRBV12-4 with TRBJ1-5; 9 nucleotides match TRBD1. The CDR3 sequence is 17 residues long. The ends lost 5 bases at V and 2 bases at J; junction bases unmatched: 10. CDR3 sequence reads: CASSRGQGLGGNQPQHF. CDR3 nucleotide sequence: TGTGCCAGCAGTCGAGGACAGGGGCTAGGGGGCAATCAGCCCCAGCATTTT.

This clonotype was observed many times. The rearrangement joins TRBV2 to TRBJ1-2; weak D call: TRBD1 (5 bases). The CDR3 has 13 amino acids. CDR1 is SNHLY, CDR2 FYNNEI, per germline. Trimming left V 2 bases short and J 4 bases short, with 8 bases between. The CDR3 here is CASSEIRVYGYTF. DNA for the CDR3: TGTGCCAGCAGTGAAATCAGGGTCTATGGCTACACCTTC.

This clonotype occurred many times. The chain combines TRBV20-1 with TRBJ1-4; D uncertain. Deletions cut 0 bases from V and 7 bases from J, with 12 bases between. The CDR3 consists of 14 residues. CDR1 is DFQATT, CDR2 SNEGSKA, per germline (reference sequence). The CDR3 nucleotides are TGCAGTGCTAGAGATCCACAGATTACTGAAAAACTGTTTTTT. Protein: CSARDPQITEKLFF.

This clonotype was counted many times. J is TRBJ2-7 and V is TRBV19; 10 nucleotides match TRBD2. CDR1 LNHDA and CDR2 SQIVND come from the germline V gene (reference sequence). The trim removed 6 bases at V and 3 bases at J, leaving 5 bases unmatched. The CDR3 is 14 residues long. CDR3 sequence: CASSPGLASYEQYF. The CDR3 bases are TGTGCCAGTAGCCCGGGACTAGCGAGCTACGAGCAGTACTTC.

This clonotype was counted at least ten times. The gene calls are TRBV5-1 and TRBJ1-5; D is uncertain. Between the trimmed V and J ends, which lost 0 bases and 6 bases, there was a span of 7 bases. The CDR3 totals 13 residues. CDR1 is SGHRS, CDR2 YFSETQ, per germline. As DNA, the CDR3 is TGCGCCAGCAGCTTGGCCCTTGGTCAGCCCCAGCATTTT. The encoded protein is CASSLALGQPQHF.

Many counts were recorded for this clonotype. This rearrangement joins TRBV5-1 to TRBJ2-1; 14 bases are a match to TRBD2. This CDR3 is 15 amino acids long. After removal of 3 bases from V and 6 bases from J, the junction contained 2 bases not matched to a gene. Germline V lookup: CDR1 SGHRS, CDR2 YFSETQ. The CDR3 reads CASSSGTSGSNEQFF. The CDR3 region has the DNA TGCGCCAGCAGCTCCGGGACTAGCGGGAGCAATGAGCAGTTCTTC.

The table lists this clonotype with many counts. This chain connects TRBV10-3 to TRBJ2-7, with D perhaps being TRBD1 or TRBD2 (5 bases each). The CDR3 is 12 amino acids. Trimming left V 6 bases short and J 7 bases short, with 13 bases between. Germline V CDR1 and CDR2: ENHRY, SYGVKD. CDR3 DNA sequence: TGTGCCATCAGCCTAGGGACGTCAGAGCAGTACTTC. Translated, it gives CAISLGTSEQYF.

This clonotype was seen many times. As DNA, the CDR3 is TGTGCCAGCAGCGGGGGACTAGCGGCAGATACGCAGTATTTT. Translating it yields CASSGGLAADTQYF. This chain joins TRBV9 and TRBJ2-3; 11 positions match TRBD2. Unmatched junction bases numbered 1, after V lost 3 bases and J lost 4 bases. This CDR3 is built from 14 residues. Germline V lookup: CDR1 SGDLS, CDR2 YYNGEE. The entire variable domain, with the rest obtained from reference TRBV9 and TRBJ2-3, is as follows: DSGVTQTPKHLITATGQRVTLRCSPRSGDLSVYWYQQSLDQGLQFLIQYYNGEERAKGNILERFSAQQFPDLHSELNLSSLELGDSALYFCASSGGLAADTQYFGPGTRLTVL.

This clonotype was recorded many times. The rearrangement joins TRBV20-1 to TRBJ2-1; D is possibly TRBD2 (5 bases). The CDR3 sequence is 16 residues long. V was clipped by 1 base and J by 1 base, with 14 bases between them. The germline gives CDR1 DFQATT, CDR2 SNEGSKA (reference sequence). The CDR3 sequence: CSARAAVGESYNEQFF. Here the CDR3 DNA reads TGCAGTGCTAGAGCTGCCGTCGGGGAATCCTACAATGAGCAGTTCTTC.

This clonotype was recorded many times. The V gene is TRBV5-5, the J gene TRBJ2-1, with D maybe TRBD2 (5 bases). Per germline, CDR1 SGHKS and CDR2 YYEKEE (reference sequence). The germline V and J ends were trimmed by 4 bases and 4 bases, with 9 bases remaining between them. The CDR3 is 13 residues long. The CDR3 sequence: CASSGGSYNEQFF. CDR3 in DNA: TGTGCCAGCAGCGGCGGGTCTTACAATGAGCAGTTCTTC. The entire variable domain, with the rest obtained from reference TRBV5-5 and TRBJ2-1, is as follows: DAGVTQSPTHLIKTRGQQVTLRCSPISGHKSVSWYQQVLGQGPQFIFQYYEKEERGRGNFPDRFSARQFPNYSSELNVNALLLGDSALYLCASSGGSYNEQFFGPGTRLTVL.

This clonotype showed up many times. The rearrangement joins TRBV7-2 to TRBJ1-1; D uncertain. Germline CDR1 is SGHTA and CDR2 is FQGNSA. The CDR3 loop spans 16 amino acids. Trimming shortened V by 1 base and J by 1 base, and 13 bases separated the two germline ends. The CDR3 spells CASSLGANRANTEAFF. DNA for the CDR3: TGTGCCAGCAGCTTAGGGGCCAACCGGGCGAACACTGAAGCTTTCTTT.

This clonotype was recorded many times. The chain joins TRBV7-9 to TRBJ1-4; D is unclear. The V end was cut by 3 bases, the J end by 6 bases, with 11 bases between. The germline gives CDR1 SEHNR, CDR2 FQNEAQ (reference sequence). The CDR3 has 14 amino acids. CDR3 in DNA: TGTGCCAGCAGCTTGCGGGGAGATGATGAAAAACTGTTTTTT. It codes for CASSLRGDDEKLFF.

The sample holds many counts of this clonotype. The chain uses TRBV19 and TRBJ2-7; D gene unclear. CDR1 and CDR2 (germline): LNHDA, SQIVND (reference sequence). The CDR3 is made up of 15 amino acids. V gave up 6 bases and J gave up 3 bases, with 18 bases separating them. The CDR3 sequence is CASSRDTQSGYEQYF. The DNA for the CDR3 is TGTGCCAGTAGCCGAGACACTCAGTCGGGCTACGAGCAGTACTTC.

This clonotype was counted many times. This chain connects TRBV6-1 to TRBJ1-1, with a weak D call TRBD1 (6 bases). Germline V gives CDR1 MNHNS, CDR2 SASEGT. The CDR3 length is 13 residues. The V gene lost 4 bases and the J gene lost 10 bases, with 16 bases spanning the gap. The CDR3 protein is CASSVQGAEGAFF. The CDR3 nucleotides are TGTGCCAGCAGTGTACAGGGTGCGGAGGGAGCTTTCTTT.

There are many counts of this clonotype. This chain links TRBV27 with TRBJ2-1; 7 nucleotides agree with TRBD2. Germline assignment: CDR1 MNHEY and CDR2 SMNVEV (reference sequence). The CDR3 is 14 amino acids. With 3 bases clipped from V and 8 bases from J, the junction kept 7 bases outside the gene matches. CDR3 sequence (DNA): TGTGCCAGCAGTTTGGCGGGAGTCGATGATGAGCAGTTCTTC. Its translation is CASSLAGVDDEQFF.

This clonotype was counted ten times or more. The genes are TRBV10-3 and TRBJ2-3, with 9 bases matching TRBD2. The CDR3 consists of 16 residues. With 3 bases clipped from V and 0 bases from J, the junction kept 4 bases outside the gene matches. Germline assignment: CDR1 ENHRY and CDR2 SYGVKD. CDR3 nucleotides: TGTGCCATCAGTGAAGGGCTAGCGGGGAGCACAGATACGCAGTATTTT. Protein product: CAISEGLAGSTDTQYF.

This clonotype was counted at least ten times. The CDR3 coding sequence is TGCGCCAGCAGCTTGGAACTTACTCTAGGCTACACCTTC. This translates into CASSLELTLGYTF. The chain employs TRBV5-1 and TRBJ1-2; D remains ambiguous. With 0 bases removed from V and 8 bases from J, the gap between germline ends came to 11 bases. From germline, CDR1 is SGHRS and CDR2 YFSETQ. The CDR3 is 13 residues long.

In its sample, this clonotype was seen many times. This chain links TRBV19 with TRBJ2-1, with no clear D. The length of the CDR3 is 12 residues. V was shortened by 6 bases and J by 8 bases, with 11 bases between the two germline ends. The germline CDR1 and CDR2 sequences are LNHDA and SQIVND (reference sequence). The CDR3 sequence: CASSQGPHEQFF. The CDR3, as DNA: TGTGCCAGTAGCCAAGGTCCACATGAGCAGTTCTTC.

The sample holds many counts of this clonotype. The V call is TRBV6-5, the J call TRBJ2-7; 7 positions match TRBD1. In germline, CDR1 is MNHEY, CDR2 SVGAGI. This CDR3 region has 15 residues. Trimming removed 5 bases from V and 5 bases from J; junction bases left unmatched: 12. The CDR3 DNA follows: TGTGCCAGCAGTCGGCCTACAGGGGACCACGACGAGCAGTACTTC. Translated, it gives CASSRPTGDHDEQYF.

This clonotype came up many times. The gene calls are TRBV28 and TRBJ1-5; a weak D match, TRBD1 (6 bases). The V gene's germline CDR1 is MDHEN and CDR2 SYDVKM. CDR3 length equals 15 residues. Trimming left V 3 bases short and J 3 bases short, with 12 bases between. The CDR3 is CASSFGDRPNQPQHF. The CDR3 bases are TGTGCCAGCAGTTTCGGCGACAGGCCCAATCAGCCCCAGCATTTT.